The clone carrying this TCR beta chain came up many times. Its antigen remains unknown. This sample is drawn from a study of T cells after yellow fever vaccination. Study results and limitations: Peaking faster, on day 5 versus 15, the secondary response was nonetheless weaker.

UMIs and a universal primer site were added when TCR cDNA was made by 5'RACE template switching. TCRdb fed the 5' RACE reads into MiXCR, producing one record per CDR3 protein. The data hold 200,000 or so distinct CDR3 sequences, with 6% to 8% observed a single time. The CDR3 has 12 residues. Trimming pared 5 bases from V and 6 bases from J, leaving 8 bases between. CDR1 and CDR2 (germline): MDHEN, SYDVKM. Sample: CD4+ T cells sorted from PBMCs, taken on the day of the yellow fever booster vaccination. V gene TRBV28 combines with J gene TRBJ2-4; D remains ambiguous. The source is a man aged 25 to 45 who received the YFV17D yellow fever vaccine. CDR3 nucleotide sequence: TGTGCCAGCAGTCTCCCTAGAAACATTCAGTACTTC. Translated: CASSLPRNIQYF.